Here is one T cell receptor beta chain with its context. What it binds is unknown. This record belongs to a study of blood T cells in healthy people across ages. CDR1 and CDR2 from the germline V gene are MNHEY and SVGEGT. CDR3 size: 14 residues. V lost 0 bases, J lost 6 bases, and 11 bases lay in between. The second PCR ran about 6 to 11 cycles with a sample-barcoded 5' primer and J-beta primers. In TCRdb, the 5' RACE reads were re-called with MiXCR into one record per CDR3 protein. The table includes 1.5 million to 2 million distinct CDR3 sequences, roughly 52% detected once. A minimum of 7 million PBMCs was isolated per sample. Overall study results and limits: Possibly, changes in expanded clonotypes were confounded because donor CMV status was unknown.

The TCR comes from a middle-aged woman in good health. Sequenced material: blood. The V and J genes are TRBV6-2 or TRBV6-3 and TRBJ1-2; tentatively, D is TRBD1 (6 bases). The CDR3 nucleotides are TGTGCCAGCAGTTACTCCTTACAGGGAAATGGCTACACCTTC. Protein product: CASSYSLQGNGYTF.